This T cell receptor (beta chain) originates from a study of T cells expressing NK-cell markers. Looking at the study overall: Source material for TCR beta repertoires consisted of sorted CD3+CD56+NKG2C+, CD3+CD56+NKG2C- and CD3+CD56-NKG2C+ T cells.

Notes on this clonotype: Antigen: not known.

Germline CDR1 reads ENHRY; CDR2 reads SYGVKD. This CDR3 region has 14 residues. Notes on the study in general: These clonotypes also led the CD3+CD56-NKG2C+ fraction in a few donors.

The authors generated TCR beta cDNA through 5'RACE template switching with UMIs. TCRdb re-called the 5' RACE reads; every CDR3 protein appears as one record, without DNA. This sample's table reports about half a million distinct CDR3 sequences. The chain carries TRBV10-3 and TRBJ2-1; TCRdb selects TRBD2, and the lack of DNA leaves this call unchecked. The sample comprised blood T cells: a sorted CD56 or NKG2C T cell subset, CD4+ or CD8+ T cells, or bulk PBMC T cells (not recorded which). The source of this sequence is a woman in her forties or fifties in good health. The CDR3 loop reads CAIRGTSAYNEQFF.